These T cell receptor beta chains were read from a single sample in a study of cytomegalovirus exposure and HLA in healthy donors. Some clones are missing from TCRdb's copy, which holds only in-frame ones; the method was immunoSEQ multiplex PCR. Found here are 110,000 or so clones, about 79% of them singletons; the top ten hold 2% to 2.5%. Sequencing was done on a sample of PBMCs. The receptors were gathered from a human donor in good health. Each CDR3 is given with its conserved first and last residue. The order of the fields is V gene, D gene, clone size, J gene, CDR3 protein, CDR3 DNA. A D gene is named only where the DNA matches it firmly. Size values are once, few and many counts, or a class for expanded clones, and some rows have none.

v_call: TRBV2
d_call: .
clone_size: .
j_call: TRBJ1-2
cdr3_aa: CASSDLSYNYGYTF
cdr3_nt: TGTGCCAGCAGTGACCTGTCTTATAACTATGGCTACACCTTC

v_call: TRBV6-5
d_call: TRBD1
clone_size: .
j_call: TRBJ1-1
cdr3_aa: CASSYSRGQGRTEAFF
cdr3_nt: TGTGCCAGCAGTTACTCCAGGGGGCAAGGGCGCACTGAAGCTTTCTTT

v_call: TRBV7-9
d_call: .
clone_size: .
j_call: TRBJ2-1
cdr3_aa: CASSLVKKSEKFF
cdr3_nt: TGTGCCAGCAGCTTAGTGAAGAAGTCTGAGAAGTTCTTC

v_call: TRBV9
d_call: TRBD2
clone_size: few
j_call: TRBJ2-1
cdr3_aa: CASSKPGLAGEQFF
cdr3_nt: TGTGCCAGCAGCAAACCGGGACTAGCAGGCGAGCAGTTCTTC

v_call: TRBV16
d_call: TRBD1
clone_size: .
j_call: TRBJ1-2
cdr3_aa: CASSHGQGNYGYTF
cdr3_nt: TGTGCCAGCAGCCACGGACAGGGCAACTATGGCTACACCTTC

v_call: TRBV10-1
d_call: TRBD1
clone_size: .
j_call: TRBJ1-1
cdr3_aa: CASSVTRTGPNTEAFF
cdr3_nt: TGCGCCAGCAGTGTGACTAGGACAGGGCCGAACACTGAAGCTTTCTTT

v_call: TRBV30
d_call: TRBD2
clone_size: .
j_call: TRBJ2-3
cdr3_aa: CVCRLAGGSDTQYF
cdr3_nt: TGTGTCTGCAGACTAGCGGGAGGCTCAGATACGCAGTATTTT

v_call: TRBV6-5
d_call: TRBD1
clone_size: .
j_call: TRBJ2-4
cdr3_aa: CASRRDRGDIQYF
cdr3_nt: TGTGCCAGCCGCCGGGACAGGGGGGACATTCAGTACTTC

v_call: TRBV7-9
d_call: TRBD1
clone_size: .
j_call: TRBJ2-5
cdr3_aa: CASSGSGTGRETQYF
cdr3_nt: TGTGCCAGCAGCGGGAGCGGGACAGGGCGCGAGACCCAGTACTTC

v_call: TRBV7-2
d_call: .
clone_size: .
j_call: TRBJ2-3
cdr3_aa: CASSHEGGTQYF
cdr3_nt: TGTGCCAGCAGCCACGAGGGCGGTACGCAGTATTTT

v_call: TRBV7-9
d_call: TRBD1
clone_size: .
j_call: TRBJ1-5
cdr3_aa: CASSAGTGLDQPQHF
cdr3_nt: TGTGCCAGCAGCGCCGGGACAGGGCTCGATCAGCCCCAGCATTTT

v_call: TRBV4-3
d_call: .
clone_size: .
j_call: TRBJ1-3
cdr3_aa: CASSPSGGLAGNTIYF
cdr3_nt: TGCGCCAGCAGCCCGTCGGGGGGCCTGGCTGGAAACACCATATATTTT

v_call: TRBV30
d_call: .
clone_size: .
j_call: TRBJ1-1
cdr3_aa: CAWSHPTGSGTEAFF
cdr3_nt: TGTGCCTGGAGCCACCCCACGGGGTCGGGCACTGAAGCTTTCTTT

v_call: TRBV28
d_call: .
clone_size: few
j_call: TRBJ1-2
cdr3_aa: CASSPAGQLRLGYTF
cdr3_nt: TGTGCCAGCAGTCCTGCAGGGCAGCTAAGGTTGGGCTACACCTTC

v_call: TRBV7-3
d_call: TRBD1
clone_size: .
j_call: TRBJ2-5
cdr3_aa: CASSPGGFQETQYF
cdr3_nt: TGTGCCAGCAGCCCAGGGGGCTTCCAAGAGACCCAGTACTTC

v_call: TRBV5-1
d_call: TRBD2
clone_size: .
j_call: TRBJ2-7
cdr3_aa: CASSRTSGSYEQYF
cdr3_nt: TGCGCCAGCAGCAGGACTAGCGGGAGCTACGAGCAGTACTTC

v_call: TRBV5-6
d_call: TRBD1
clone_size: .
j_call: TRBJ1-2
cdr3_aa: CASSSPGQGNYGYTF
cdr3_nt: TGCGCCAGCAGCTCCCCGGGACAGGGTAACTATGGCTACACCTTC

v_call: TRBV5-4
d_call: .
clone_size: .
j_call: TRBJ2-7
cdr3_aa: CASSLLGGVEQYF
cdr3_nt: TGTGCCAGCAGCTTATTGGGGGGTGTCGAGCAGTACTTC

v_call: TRBV19
d_call: .
clone_size: .
j_call: TRBJ1-2
cdr3_aa: CASSILGGSDYGYTF
cdr3_nt: TGTGCCAGTAGTATTCTAGGGGGTTCCGACTATGGCTACACCTTC

v_call: TRBV27
d_call: .
clone_size: once
j_call: TRBJ1-6
cdr3_aa: CASSPNPPSGGSPLHF
cdr3_nt: TGTGCCAGCAGTCCTAATCCTCCCTCGGGGGGTTCACCCCTCCACTTT

v_call: TRBV2
d_call: TRBD2
clone_size: few
j_call: TRBJ2-5
cdr3_aa: CASRLAGVQETQYF
cdr3_nt: TGTGCCAGTAGACTAGCGGGAGTCCAAGAGACCCAGTACTTC

v_call: TRBV5-5
d_call: TRBD2
clone_size: few
j_call: TRBJ2-7
cdr3_aa: CASSFGRRYEQYF
cdr3_nt: TGTGCCAGCAGCTTCGGGAGGCGCTACGAGCAGTACTTC

v_call: TRBV5-4
d_call: .
clone_size: .
j_call: TRBJ2-5
cdr3_aa: CASSLGQVQETQYF
cdr3_nt: TGTGCCAGCAGCTTGGGTCAGGTGCAAGAGACCCAGTACTTC

v_call: TRBV7-2
d_call: TRBD1
clone_size: .
j_call: TRBJ1-1
cdr3_aa: CASSPRQGAGTEAFF
cdr3_nt: TGTGCCAGCAGCCCCAGACAGGGGGCGGGTACTGAAGCTTTCTTT

v_call: TRBV19
d_call: .
clone_size: .
j_call: TRBJ1-1
cdr3_aa: CASSPQQGAGTEAFF
cdr3_nt: TGTGCCAGTAGTCCGCAACAGGGCGCAGGAACTGAAGCTTTCTTT

v_call: TRBV5-6
d_call: .
clone_size: .
j_call: TRBJ1-1
cdr3_aa: CASSSIGSAGGAFF
cdr3_nt: TGTGCCAGCAGCTCGATTGGAAGTGCCGGGGGAGCTTTCTTT

v_call: TRBV5-5
d_call: .
clone_size: .
j_call: TRBJ1-3
cdr3_aa: CASSLKVGGSTIYF
cdr3_nt: TGTGCCAGCAGCTTAAAGGTCGGGGGGAGCACCATATATTTT

v_call: TRBV7-2
d_call: .
clone_size: .
j_call: TRBJ1-1
cdr3_aa: CASSPKPQGGPFF
cdr3_nt: TGTGCCAGCAGCCCGAAGCCACAGGGAGGGCCTTTCTTT

v_call: TRBV30
d_call: TRBD2
clone_size: .
j_call: TRBJ2-1
cdr3_aa: CAWSYRAGGSYNEQFF
cdr3_nt: TGTGCCTGGAGTTATAGGGCGGGAGGCTCCTACAATGAGCAGTTCTTC

v_call: TRBV7-2
d_call: TRBD2
clone_size: .
j_call: TRBJ2-2
cdr3_aa: CASSLGSGTTGELFF
cdr3_nt: TGTGCCAGCAGCTTAGGGAGCGGGACCACCGGGGAGCTGTTTTTT

v_call: TRBV7-2
d_call: TRBD2
clone_size: .
j_call: TRBJ2-7
cdr3_aa: CASSLSKAGGISEQYF
cdr3_nt: TGTGCCAGCAGCTTAAGCAAAGCGGGGGGTATCTCCGAGCAGTACTTC

v_call: TRBV7-8
d_call: .
clone_size: .
j_call: TRBJ2-2
cdr3_aa: CASSPADRYTGELFF
cdr3_nt: TGTGCCAGCAGCCCCGCGGACAGATACACCGGGGAGCTGTTTTTT

v_call: TRBV7-3
d_call: .
clone_size: .
j_call: TRBJ1-2
cdr3_aa: CASSLIAGGDGYTF
cdr3_nt: TGTGCCAGCAGCTTAATAGCGGGGGGCGATGGCTACACCTTC

v_call: TRBV5-6
d_call: TRBD1
clone_size: .
j_call: TRBJ2-7
cdr3_aa: CASSSRQGAHEQYF
cdr3_nt: TGTGCCAGCAGCTCAAGACAGGGGGCCCACGAGCAGTACTTC

v_call: TRBV19
d_call: TRBD2
clone_size: few
j_call: TRBJ2-2
cdr3_aa: CASSGLAGGGTGELFF
cdr3_nt: TGTGCCAGCTCAGGACTAGCGGGAGGCGGCACCGGGGAGCTGTTTTTT

v_call: TRBV25-1
d_call: TRBD1
clone_size: .
j_call: TRBJ1-2
cdr3_aa: CASSRGQTKPQYYTF
cdr3_nt: TGTGCCAGCAGTCGGGGACAGACCAAACCTCAATACTACACCTTC

v_call: TRBV2
d_call: .
clone_size: .
j_call: TRBJ2-3
cdr3_aa: CASTQGGWMQYF
cdr3_nt: TGTGCCAGCACCCAGGGGGGTTGGATGCAGTATTTT